One and the same sample provided the 10 T cell receptor beta chains below, sequenced in a study of blood T cell repertoires in COVID-19. Sequencing used immunoSEQ multiplex PCR; TCRdb keeps in-frame clones, though not all of them. The table has some 140,000 clones, around three quarters seen once. Sequencing used peripheral blood. The origin of the receptors is an elderly man with acute or convalescent COVID-19.

The rearrangement uses TRBV5-1 and TRBJ2-1, with D tentatively TRBD2 (6 bases). V was pared by 1 base and J by 9 bases, with 14 bases between. Germline V lookup: CDR1 SGHRS, CDR2 YFSETQ. CDR3 length equals 14 residues. CDR3 residues: CASSLSVGGGEQFF. CDR3 in DNA: TGCGCCAGCAGCTTGTCGGTGGGAGGAGGTGAGCAGTTCTTC.

Only a few counts were recorded for this clone. The chain recombines TRBV11-2 with TRBJ1-2; tentatively, D is TRBD1 (6 bases). From germline, CDR1 is SGHAT and CDR2 FQNNGV. V was trimmed by 6 bases and J by 7 bases, leaving 15 bases between them. CDR3 length: 13 amino acids. The CDR3: CASREGGMGGYTF. Written as DNA, the CDR3 is TGTGCCAGCAGGGAAGGGGGAATGGGTGGCTACACCTTC.

Turning to this clone: Other nucleotide sequences in the sample specify the same CDR3. The chain uses TRBV5-1 and TRBJ2-7; D is undetermined. The germline V and J ends were trimmed by 0 bases and 7 bases, with 14 bases remaining between them. Germline loops: CDR1 SGHRS, CDR2 YFSETQ. This CDR3 is 14 amino acids long. CDR3 loop: CASSLDSYLYEQYV. CDR3 nucleotide sequence: TGCGCCAGCAGCTTGGACAGTTACCTCTATGAGCAGTACGTC.

Note on this clone: The same CDR3 also results from other DNA sequences found in this sample. The chain couples TRBV6-5 to TRBJ2-7, with 10 bases identical to TRBD2. This CDR3 has 15 residues. Germline-derived CDR1 and CDR2 are MNHEY and SVGAGI. The ends lost 0 bases at V and 2 bases at J; junction bases unmatched: 1. CDR3 nucleotides: TGTGCCAGCAGTTACTCCCTAGCGGGGGCCTACGAGCAGTACTTC. Amino acids: CASSYSLAGAYEQYF.

V gene TRBV28 combines with J gene TRBJ1-5; 7 bases align to TRBD1. Unmatched junction bases numbered 8, after V lost 5 bases and J lost 7 bases. Germline V gives CDR1 MDHEN, CDR2 SYDVKM. This CDR3 is 14 amino acids long. DNA for the CDR3: TGTGCCAGCAGTCCCGGGACAGCAAGACAGCCCCAGCATTTT. It codes for CASSPGTARQPQHF. Complete variable domain (other parts from reference TRBV28 and TRBJ1-5): DVKVTQSSRYLVKRTGEKVFLECVQDMDHENMFWYRQDPGLGLRLIYFSYDVKMKEKGDIPEGYSVSREKKERFSLILESASTNQTSMYLCASSPGTARQPQHFGDGTRLSIL.

A note on this clone: This same CDR3 is encoded by further DNA sequences in the sample. The J gene is TRBJ2-3, the V gene TRBV10-3; tentatively, D is TRBD2 (6 bases). V shed 4 bases and J shed 4 bases, with 9 bases lying between them. CDR1 ENHRY and CDR2 SYGVKD come from the germline V gene. CDR3 length: 13 residues. CDR3 sequence reads: CAISGGVADTQYF. The CDR3 DNA is TGTGCCATCAGTGGGGGGGTCGCAGATACGCAGTATTTT.

The genes are TRBV7-2 and TRBJ1-3; 9 nucleotides align to TRBD1. Trimming took 5 bases from V and 2 from J; bases not matched to a gene: 4. The CDR3 loop spans 15 amino acids. In germline, CDR1 is SGHTA, CDR2 FQGNSA. CDR3 bases: TGTGCCAGCAGCCCACAGGGGGCGCCTGGAAACACCATATATTTT. This encodes CASSPQGAPGNTIYF.

The V gene is TRBV2, the J gene TRBJ1-3, with D perhaps TRBD1 (5 bases). CDR3 length: 15 amino acids. The germline V and J ends were trimmed by 5 bases and 0 bases, with 11 bases remaining between them. CDR1 and CDR2 (germline): SNHLY, FYNNEI. In DNA form, the CDR3 reads TGTGCCAGCAGTTCCAGACAGATCTCTGGAAACACCATATATTTT. It translates to CASSSRQISGNTIYF.

This chain links TRBV4-1 with TRBJ2-3; tentatively, D is TRBD2 (7 bases). CDR1 is MGHRA, CDR2 YSYEKL, per germline. The V and J ends lost 1 base and 2 bases respectively, with 16 bases between them. The CDR3 covers 17 residues. The CDR3: CASSQVGGRFLTDTQYF. The DNA for the CDR3 is TGCGCCAGCAGCCAAGTGGGGGGGCGATTCCTCACAGATACGCAGTATTTT.

CDR3 in DNA: TGTGCCAGCAGCGTAGTGAGCCGTGCAAGCGCCCTCTACAATGAGCAGTTCTTC. Protein product: CASSVVSRASALYNEQFF. This chain uses TRBV9 with TRBJ2-1; D is uncertain. Germline V gene lookup returns CDR1 SGDLS and CDR2 YYNGEE. The V and J ends lost 0 bases and 3 bases respectively, with 19 bases between them. The CDR3 is 18 residues long.